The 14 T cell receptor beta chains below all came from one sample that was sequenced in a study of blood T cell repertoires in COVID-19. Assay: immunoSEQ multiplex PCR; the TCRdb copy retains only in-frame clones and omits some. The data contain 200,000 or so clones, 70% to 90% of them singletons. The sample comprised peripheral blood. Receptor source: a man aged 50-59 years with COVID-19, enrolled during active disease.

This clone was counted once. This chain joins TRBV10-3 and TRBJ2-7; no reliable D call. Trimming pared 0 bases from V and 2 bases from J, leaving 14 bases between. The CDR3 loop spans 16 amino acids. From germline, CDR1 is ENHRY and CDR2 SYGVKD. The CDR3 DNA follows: TGTGCCATCAGTGAGTCGAAAGGCAGGTCACCCTACGAGCAGTACTTC. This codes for CAISESKGRSPYEQYF.

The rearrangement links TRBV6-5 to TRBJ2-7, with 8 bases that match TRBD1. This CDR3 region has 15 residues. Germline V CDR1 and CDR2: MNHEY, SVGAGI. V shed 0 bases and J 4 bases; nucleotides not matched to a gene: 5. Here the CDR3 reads CASSYSNQGAYEQYF. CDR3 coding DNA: TGTGCCAGCAGTTACTCTAACCAGGGGGCATACGAGCAGTACTTC.

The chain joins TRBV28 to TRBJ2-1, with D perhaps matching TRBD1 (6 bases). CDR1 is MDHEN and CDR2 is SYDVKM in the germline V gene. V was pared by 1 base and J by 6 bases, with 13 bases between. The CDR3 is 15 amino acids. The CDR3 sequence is CASSLYRDRTNEQFF. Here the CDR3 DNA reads TGTGCCAGCAGTTTATACAGGGACCGAACCAATGAGCAGTTCTTC.

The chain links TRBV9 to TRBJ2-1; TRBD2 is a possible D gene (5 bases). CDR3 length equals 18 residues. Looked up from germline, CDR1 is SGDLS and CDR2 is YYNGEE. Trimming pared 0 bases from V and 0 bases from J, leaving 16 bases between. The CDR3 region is CASSVVGSTEGSYNEQFF. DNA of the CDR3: TGTGCCAGCAGCGTAGTCGGTTCCACCGAGGGCTCCTACAATGAGCAGTTCTTC.

The CDR3 DNA reads as TGTGCCAGTCTCGGGGGGGGATATGGCTACACCTTC. As protein: CASLGGGYGYTF. V is TRBV12-3 or TRBV12-4 and J is TRBJ1-2; tentatively, D is TRBD1 (5 bases). CDR3 length: 12 residues. The V and J ends lost 9 bases and 5 bases respectively, with 13 bases between them.

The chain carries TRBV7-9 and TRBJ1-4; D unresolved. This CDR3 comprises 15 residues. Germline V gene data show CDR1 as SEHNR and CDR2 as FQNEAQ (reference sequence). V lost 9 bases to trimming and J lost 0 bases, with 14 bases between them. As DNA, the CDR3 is TGTGCCAGTCAACGGGATCCTGCAACTAATGAAAAACTGTTTTTT. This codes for CASQRDPATNEKLFF.

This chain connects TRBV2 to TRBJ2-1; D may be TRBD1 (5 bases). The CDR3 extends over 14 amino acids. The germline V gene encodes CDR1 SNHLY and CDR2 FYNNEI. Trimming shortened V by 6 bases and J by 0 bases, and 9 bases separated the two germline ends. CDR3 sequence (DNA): TGTGCCAGCAGCCAGGGTAGCTCCTACAATGAGCAGTTCTTC. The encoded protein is CASSQGSSYNEQFF.

The CDR3 sequence is CASRSGTSGDNEQFF. CDR3 nucleotide sequence: TGTGCCAGCAGATCCGGGACTAGCGGGGACAATGAGCAGTTCTTC. This chain uses TRBV3-1 (or the pseudogene TRBV3-2) with TRBJ2-1; 13 bases are shared with TRBD2. The trim removed 6 bases at V and 5 bases at J, leaving 4 bases unmatched. This CDR3 is built from 15 residues. CDR1 is LGHDT and CDR2 is YNNKEL in the germline V gene (reference sequence).

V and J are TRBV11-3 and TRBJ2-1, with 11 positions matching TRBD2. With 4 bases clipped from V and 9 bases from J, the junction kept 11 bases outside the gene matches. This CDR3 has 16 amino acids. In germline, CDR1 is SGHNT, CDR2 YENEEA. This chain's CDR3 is CASSSGNSGGAGEQFF. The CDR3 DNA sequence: TGTGCCAGCAGCTCCGGAAATAGCGGGGGGGCCGGTGAGCAGTTCTTC. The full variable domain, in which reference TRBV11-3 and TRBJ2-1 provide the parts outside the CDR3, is EAGVVQSPRYKIIEKKQPVAFWCNPISGHNTLYWYLQNLGQGPELLIRYENEEAVDDSQLPKDRFSAERLKGVDSTLKIQPAELGDSAVYLCASSSGNSGGAGEQFFGPGTRLTVL.

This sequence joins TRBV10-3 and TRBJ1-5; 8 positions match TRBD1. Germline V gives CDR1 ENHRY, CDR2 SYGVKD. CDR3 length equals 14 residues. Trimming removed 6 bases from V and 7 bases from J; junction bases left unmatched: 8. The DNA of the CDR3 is TGTGCCATCAGACCGGACAGGGCGGGACAGCCCCAGCATTTT. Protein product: CAIRPDRAGQPQHF.

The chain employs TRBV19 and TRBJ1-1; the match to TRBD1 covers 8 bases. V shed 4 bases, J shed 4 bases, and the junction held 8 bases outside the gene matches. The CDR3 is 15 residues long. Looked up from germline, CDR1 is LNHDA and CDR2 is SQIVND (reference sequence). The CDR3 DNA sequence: TGTGCCAGTAGTAGTTCAGGGGGCCGGGGCACTGAAGCTTTCTTT. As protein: CASSSSGGRGTEAFF.

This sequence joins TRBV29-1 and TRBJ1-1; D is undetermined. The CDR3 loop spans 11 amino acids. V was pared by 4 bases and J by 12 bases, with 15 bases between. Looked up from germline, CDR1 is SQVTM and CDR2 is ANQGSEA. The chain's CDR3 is CSVAGSRITFF. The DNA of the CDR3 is TGCAGCGTTGCCGGGAGCAGGATAACTTTCTTT. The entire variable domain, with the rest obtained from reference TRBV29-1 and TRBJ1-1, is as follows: SAVISQKPSRDICQRGTSLTIQCQVDSQVTMMFWYRQQPGQSLTLIATANQGSEATYESGFVIDKFPISRPNLTFSTLTVSNMSPEDSSIYLCSVAGSRITFFGQGTRLTVV.

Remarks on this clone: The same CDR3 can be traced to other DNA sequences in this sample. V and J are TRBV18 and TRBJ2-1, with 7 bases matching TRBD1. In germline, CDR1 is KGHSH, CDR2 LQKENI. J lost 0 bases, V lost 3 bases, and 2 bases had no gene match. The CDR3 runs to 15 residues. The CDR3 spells CASSPTGSSYNEQFF. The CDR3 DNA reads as TGTGCCAGCTCACCGACAGGGAGCTCCTACAATGAGCAGTTCTTC.

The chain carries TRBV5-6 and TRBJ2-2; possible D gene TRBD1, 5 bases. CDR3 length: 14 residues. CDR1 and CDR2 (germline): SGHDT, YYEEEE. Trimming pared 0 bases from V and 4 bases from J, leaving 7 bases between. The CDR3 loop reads CASSLEGITGELFF. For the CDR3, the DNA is TGTGCCAGCAGCTTGGAGGGGATCACCGGGGAGCTGTTTTTT.